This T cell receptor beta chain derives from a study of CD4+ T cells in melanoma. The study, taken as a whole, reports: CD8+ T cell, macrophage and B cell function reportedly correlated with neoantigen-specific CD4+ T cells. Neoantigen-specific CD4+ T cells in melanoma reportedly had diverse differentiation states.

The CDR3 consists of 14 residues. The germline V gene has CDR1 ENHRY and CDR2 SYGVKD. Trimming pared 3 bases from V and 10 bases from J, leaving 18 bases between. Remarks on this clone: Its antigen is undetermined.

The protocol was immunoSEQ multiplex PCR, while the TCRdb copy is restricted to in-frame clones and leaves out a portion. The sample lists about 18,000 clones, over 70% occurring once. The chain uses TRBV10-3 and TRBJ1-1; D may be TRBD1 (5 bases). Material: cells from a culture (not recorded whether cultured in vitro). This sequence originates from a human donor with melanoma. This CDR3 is CAISDGGGEVGAFF. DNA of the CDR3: TGTGCCATCAGTGACGGCGGGGGAGAGGTAGGAGCTTTCTTT.